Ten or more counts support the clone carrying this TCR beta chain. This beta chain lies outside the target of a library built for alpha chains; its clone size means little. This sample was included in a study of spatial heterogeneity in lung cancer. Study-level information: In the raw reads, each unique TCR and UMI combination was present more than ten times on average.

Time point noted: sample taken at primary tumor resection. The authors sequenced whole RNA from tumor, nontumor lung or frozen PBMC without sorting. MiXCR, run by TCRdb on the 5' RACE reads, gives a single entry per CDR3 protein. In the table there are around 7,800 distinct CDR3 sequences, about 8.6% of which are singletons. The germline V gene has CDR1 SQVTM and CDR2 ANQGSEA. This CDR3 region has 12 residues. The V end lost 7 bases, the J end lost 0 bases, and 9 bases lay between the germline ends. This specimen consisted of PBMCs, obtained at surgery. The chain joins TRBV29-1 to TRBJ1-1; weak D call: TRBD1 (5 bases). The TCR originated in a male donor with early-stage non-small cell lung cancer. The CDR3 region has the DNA TGCAGCGGCGGGACCCTGAACACTGAAGCTTTCTTT. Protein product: CSGGTLNTEAFF.